A single sample gave rise to the 21 T cell receptor beta chains below, sequenced in a study of blood T cell repertoires in COVID-19. TCRdb's copy holds only in-frame clones and misses some; the assay was immunoSEQ multiplex PCR. Among 300,000 or so clones listed, approximately 90% were seen once. Input material: peripheral blood. The receptor source for this set is a woman aged 25-40 years who had recovered from COVID-19.

This clone was seen ten or more times. The chain uses TRBV6-5 and TRBJ2-1; a weak D match, TRBD2 (5 bases). CDR1 and CDR2 from the germline V gene are MNHEY and SVGAGI. V gave up 6 bases and J gave up 5 bases, with 14 bases separating them. This CDR3 has 14 amino acids. CDR3 protein: CASRRVGSDNEQFF. The CDR3 DNA follows: TGTGCCAGCAGGAGGGTAGGCAGCGACAATGAGCAGTTCTTC.

This chain links TRBV4-3 with TRBJ1-6; possible D gene TRBD1, 6 bases. Germline V gives CDR1 LGHNA, CDR2 YSLEER. CDR3 size: 16 residues. Between the trimmed V and J ends, which lost 2 bases and 10 bases, there was a span of 18 bases. This chain's CDR3 is CASSQTDRGLPSPLHF. Written as DNA, the CDR3 is TGCGCCAGCAGCCAAACGGACAGAGGTTTACCCTCACCCCTCCACTTT.

This chain connects TRBV3-1 (or the pseudogene TRBV3-2) to TRBJ2-5, with 7 bases identical to TRBD1. Germline CDR1 is LGHDT and CDR2 is YNNKEL (reference sequence). With 4 bases clipped from V and 2 bases from J, the junction kept 1 base outside the gene matches. This CDR3 is 13 amino acids long. Written as DNA, the CDR3 is TGTGCCAGCAGCCTGGGACAGCAAGAGACCCAGTACTTC. Its protein is CASSLGQQETQYF.

The chain carries TRBV5-1 and TRBJ2-7; D is uncertain. The V gene lost 0 bases and the J gene lost 2 bases, with 9 bases spanning the gap. The germline V gene has CDR1 SGHRS and CDR2 YFSETQ. This CDR3 spans 14 amino acids. The CDR3: CASSLGQSAYEQYF. The CDR3 bases are TGCGCCAGCAGCTTGGGGCAGTCCGCCTACGAGCAGTACTTC.

This clone has a single count. In DNA, the CDR3 is TGTGCCAGCAGCGTACGCCCAGCGGGGACTGTCTACGAGCAGTACTTC. Its translation: CASSVRPAGTVYEQYF. The chain uses TRBV9 and TRBJ2-7, with 7 bases identical to TRBD2. This CDR3 has 16 amino acids. The J segment lost 3 bases and the V segment lost 1 base, leaving 10 bases of the junction unmatched. Germline loops: CDR1 SGDLS, CDR2 YYNGEE.

This chain connects TRBV3-1 (or the pseudogene TRBV3-2) to TRBJ1-1, with a weak D call TRBD1 (5 bases). V dropped 1 base and J dropped 1 base, with 10 bases sitting between them. This CDR3 contains 15 residues. Germline CDR1 is LGHDT and CDR2 is YNNKEL (reference sequence). CDR3 protein: CASSQVQGGNTEAFF. CDR3 nucleotides: TGTGCCAGCAGCCAAGTTCAGGGAGGGAACACTGAAGCTTTCTTT.

The sample holds one count of this clone. This chain uses TRBV7-8 with TRBJ1-1, with 7 bases identical to TRBD1. J lost 4 bases, V lost 2 bases, and 4 bases had no gene match. This CDR3 region has 14 residues. CDR1 SGHVS and CDR2 FQNEAQ come from the germline V gene. CDR3 in amino acids: CASSLRQGGTEAFF. Here the CDR3 DNA reads TGTGCCAGCAGCTTAAGACAGGGAGGCACTGAAGCTTTCTTT.

This clone was found once. The chain has TRBV5-1 and TRBJ1-1; TRBD1 matches 7 bases. The CDR3 has 14 amino acids. The junction had 2 bases not matched to a gene; V was cut back by 2 bases and J by 1 base. From germline, CDR1 is SGHRS and CDR2 YFSETQ. CDR3 amino acids: CASSFDRANTEAFF. CDR3 sequence (DNA): TGCGCCAGCAGCTTCGACAGGGCGAACACTGAAGCTTTCTTT.

This clone was seen just once. The rearrangement uses TRBV2 and TRBJ2-1; 7 bases fit TRBD2. The CDR3 consists of 22 residues. Germline V gene sequence: CDR1 SNHLY, CDR2 FYNNEI. Trimming took 5 bases from V and 0 from J; bases not matched to a gene: 25. Here the CDR3 DNA reads TGTGCCAGCAGTAATCCGGTCCCCACAACGGAGACAGCGGGGAGCTCCTACAATGAGCAGTTCTTC. Protein product: CASSNPVPTTETAGSSYNEQFF.

This rearrangement joins TRBV6-5 to TRBJ1-1, with a possible D match to TRBD1 (5 bases). CDR3 length: 13 amino acids. V lost 7 bases and J lost 7, with 16 bases in between. Germline V lookup: CDR1 MNHEY, CDR2 SVGAGI. Written as DNA, the CDR3 is TGTGCCAGCACCCCTTTCCGGGGGTATGAAGCTTTCTTT. This sequence encodes CASTPFRGYEAFF.

V and J are TRBV2 and TRBJ2-6, with D possibly being TRBD1 (6 bases). The CDR3 sequence is 14 residues long. V was shortened by 6 bases and J by 4 bases, with 10 bases between the two germline ends. CDR1 is SNHLY and CDR2 is FYNNEI in the germline V gene. The CDR3, as DNA: TGTGCCAGCAGCTACAGGGCCGGGGCCAACGTCCTGACTTTC. Translation gives CASSYRAGANVLTF.

The chain recombines TRBV15 with TRBJ2-7; possible D gene TRBD1, 5 bases. This CDR3 has 15 residues. Trimming took off 0 bases at V and 7 bases at J, with 16 bases between the two ends. Germline loops: CDR1 LNHNV, CDR2 YYDKDF (reference sequence). CDR3: CATSRDVWQGKEQYF. The CDR3 DNA sequence: TGTGCCACCAGCAGAGATGTATGGCAGGGAAAGGAGCAGTACTTC.

V usage is TRBV12-3 or TRBV12-4 and J usage is TRBJ1-5; D gene ambiguous. The CDR3 is made up of 12 amino acids. Trimming shortened V by 8 bases and J by 6 bases, and 11 bases separated the two germline ends. The CDR3 is CASGDHGQPQHF. In nucleotides, the CDR3 is TGTGCCAGCGGAGATCACGGTCAGCCCCAGCATTTT.

The CDR3 nucleotides read TGTGCCAGTAGTAGACCCCGGCAGGCAAACTATGGCTACACCTTC. This gives the protein CASSRPRQANYGYTF. The chain is built from TRBV19 and TRBJ1-2, with no clear D. Germline V CDR1 and CDR2: LNHDA, SQIVND (reference sequence). The CDR3 spans 15 residues. V lost 4 bases to trimming and J lost 2 bases, with 14 bases between them.

The rearrangement uses TRBV6-5 and TRBJ2-1; D is unresolved. CDR3 length equals 11 residues. The germline V gene encodes CDR1 MNHEY and CDR2 SVGAGI. V lost 2 bases and J lost 8, with 4 bases in between. CDR3 in DNA: TGTGCCAGCAGTTACCTCCATGAGCAGTTCTTC. The encoded protein is CASSYLHEQFF.

This chain's CDR3 is CASSFGGLPTEAFF. As DNA, the CDR3 is TGTGCCAGCAGTTTCGGGGGACTACCTACTGAAGCTTTCTTT. This chain uses TRBV27 with TRBJ1-1; the D gene is possibly TRBD1 (5 bases). CDR1 and CDR2 from the germline V gene are MNHEY and SMNVEV (reference sequence). Trimming removed 3 bases at V and 5 bases at J, with 13 bases between. CDR3 length equals 14 residues.

The rearrangement links TRBV15 to TRBJ2-7; D possibly corresponds to TRBD2 (5 bases). The germline CDR1 and CDR2 sequences are LNHNV and YYDKDF (reference sequence). V gave up 0 bases and J gave up 7 bases, with 13 bases separating them. This CDR3 is 14 amino acids long. Here the CDR3 DNA reads TGTGCCACCAGCAGAGATCTGAAGGGCGGGGAGCAGTACTTC. Amino acid sequence: CATSRDLKGGEQYF. Based on the CDR3 plus reference TRBV15 and TRBJ2-7, the full variable domain is DAMVIQNPRYQVTQFGKPVTLSCSQTLNHNVMYWYQQKSSQAPKLLFHYYDKDFNNEADTPDNFQSRRPNTSFCFLDIRSPGLGDTAMYLCATSRDLKGGEQYFGPGTRLTVT.

This chain links TRBV7-9 with TRBJ1-1, with a weak D call TRBD1 (5 bases). The CDR3 contains 14 residues. CDR1 is SEHNR and CDR2 is FQNEAQ in the germline V gene (reference sequence). V lost 4 bases to trimming and J lost 3 bases, with 12 bases between them. The CDR3 reads CASSSGGRYTEAFF. CDR3 coding DNA: TGTGCCAGCAGCTCGGGGGGAAGGTACACTGAAGCTTTCTTT.

The chain recombines TRBV28 with TRBJ2-7; TRBD1 is a possible D gene (6 bases). V was pared by 6 bases and J by 4 bases, with 19 bases between. The CDR3 length is 15 residues. Germline values: CDR1 MDHEN, CDR2 SYDVKM. The CDR3 DNA is TGTGCCAGCAGCCCCCCGGCTCCAGGGGATTACGAGCAGTACTTC. Its protein product is CASSPPAPGDYEQYF.

The chain uses TRBV19 and TRBJ2-1, with unresolved D. There are 15 residues in the CDR3. Germline lookup yields CDR1 LNHDA and CDR2 SQIVND (reference sequence). V was shortened by 4 bases and J by 0 bases, with 10 bases between the two germline ends. The CDR3 region has the DNA TGTGCCAGTAGTAATGACTTGAGCTCCTACAATGAGCAGTTCTTC. Amino acid sequence: CASSNDLSSYNEQFF. The full variable domain, rest sourced from reference TRBV19 and TRBJ2-1, is DGGITQSPKYLFRKEGQNVTLSCEQNLNHDAMYWYRQDPGQGLRLIYYSQIVNDFQKGDIAEGYSVSREKKESFPLTVTSAQKNPTAFYLCASSNDLSSYNEQFFGPGTRLTVL.

This rearrangement joins TRBV28 to TRBJ2-7; no definite D call. CDR1 is MDHEN, CDR2 SYDVKM, per germline. The CDR3 runs 13 residues. Trimming took off 5 bases at V and 0 bases at J, with 8 bases between the two ends. Here the CDR3 DNA reads TGTGCCAGCAGTAAAAGGAGCTCCTACGAGCAGTACTTC. It translates to CASSKRSSYEQYF.